Listed below are T cell receptor beta chains from one sample, sequenced in a study of human T cells and chemical hapten exposure. Via MiXCR, TCRdb re-called the RACE reads, giving one row per CDR3 protein. Of 150,000 to 200,000 distinct CDR3 sequences in the sample, around 24% were seen once. Source: whole blood, taken in connection with sensitization to the hapten diphenylcyclopropenone (DPC). The receptors shown here come from a woman between 45 and 60 years old with alopecia areata. Some clones in this sample may be carry-over from other donors' samples. The CDR3 runs from the conserved cysteine through the conserved F or W. D genes are given only for firm matches. Not all rows give a size; the values are once, few, many and, for expanded clones, a class.

TRBV2	once	.	TRBJ1-6	CASSQDYNSPPHF	TGTGCCAGCAGTCAGGACTATAATTCACCCCCCCACTTT
TRBV10-3	few	.	TRBJ2-6	CATLALSGANVLTF	TGTGCCACCCTGGCCCTCTCTGGGGCCAACGTCCTGACTTTC
TRBV9	few	.	TRBJ2-1	CASSVDGSPLNEQFF	TGTGCCAGCAGCGTAGACGGGAGCCCCCTTAATGAGCAGTTCTTC
TRBV7-9	.	TRBD1	TRBJ2-7	CASSLGPSTGGTYEQYF	TGTGCCAGCAGCTTAGGCCCCTCGACAGGGGGCACCTACGAGCAGTACTTC
TRBV18	.	TRBD2	TRBJ2-1	CASSPPTSGISYNEQFF	TGTGCCAGCTCACCACCTACTAGCGGGATCTCCTACAATGAGCAGTTCTTC
TRBV4-1	.	TRBD2	TRBJ2-1	CASRAPGTSDYNEQFF	TGCGCCAGCAGGGCCCCCGGGACTAGCGACTACAATGAGCAGTTCTTC
TRBV6-5	.	TRBD1	TRBJ2-5	CASSYSGTGLQETQYF	TGTGCCAGCAGTTACTCCGGGACAGGCCTCCAAGAGACCCAGTACTTC
TRBV2	.	TRBD2	TRBJ2-1	CASSQLAGGYNEQFF	TGTGCCAGCAGTCAGTTAGCGGGGGGGTACAATGAGCAGTTCTTC
TRBV7-2	.	.	TRBJ1-2	CASSAKTESLFRNYGYTF	TGTGCCAGCAGCGCCAAGACAGAATCACTATTCCGCAACTATGGCTACACCTTC
TRBV29-1	.	.	TRBJ2-5	CSVGGFGETQYF	TGCAGCGTTGGTGGGTTCGGGGAGACCCAGTACTTC
TRBV12-3/TRBV12-4	.	TRBD2	TRBJ2-2	CASGVNSGTGELFF	TGTGCCAGCGGGGTGAATAGCGGGACCGGGGAGCTGTTTTTT
TRBV6-2/TRBV6-3	.	TRBD1	TRBJ1-2	CASSYFRTGGIGYTF	TGTGCCAGCAGTTACTTCCGGACAGGGGGCATCGGCTACACCTTC
TRBV3-1	few	.	TRBJ1-1	CASSQDGQGKTFF	TGTGCCAGCAGCCAAGATGGGCAGGGGAAGACTTTCTTT
TRBV7-9	.	TRBD2	TRBJ2-1	CASSPRGGIGVRNEQFF	TGTGCCAGCAGCCCCCGGGGGGGGATCGGTGTAAGAAATGAGCAGTTCTTC
TRBV20-1	few	TRBD1	TRBJ1-1	CSARMQGALEAFF	TGCAGTGCTAGGATGCAGGGGGCCTTAGAAGCTTTCTTT
TRBV5-6	.	TRBD1	TRBJ1-2	CASSLSFGQGGGYTF	TGTGCCAGCAGCTTGTCCTTCGGACAGGGTGGTGGCTACACCTTC
TRBV18	many	TRBD1	TRBJ1-6	CASSPRDRGGDSPLHF	TGTGCCAGCTCACCGCGGGACAGGGGAGGGGATTCACCCCTCCACTTT
TRBV3-1	.	.	TRBJ2-1	CASTRGTSLNEQFF	TGTGCCAGCACCCGGGGAACTAGTTTAAATGAGCAGTTCTTC
TRBV12-5	few	.	TRBJ2-2	CASGLIWGANTGELFF	TGTGCTAGTGGTTTGATCTGGGGCGCGAACACCGGGGAGCTGTTTTTT
TRBV16	once	.	TRBJ1-1	CASSLMQTNTEAFF	TGTGCCAGCAGCCTGATGCAGACGAACACTGAAGCTTTCTTT
TRBV7-8	.	.	TRBJ2-7	CASSLELAYEQYF	TGTGCCAGCAGCTTAGAACTAGCCTACGAGCAGTACTTC
TRBV20-1	few	.	TRBJ2-4	CSASPLTSRSIQYF	TGCAGTGCTAGCCCACTCACTAGCCGGAGCATTCAGTACTTC
TRBV6-1	few	TRBD1	TRBJ2-1	CASRGQGGSYNEQFF	TGTGCCAGCAGAGGACAGGGGGGGTCCTACAATGAGCAGTTCTTC
TRBV27	few	.	TRBJ1-1	CAVGAVGAEAFF	TGTGCAGTGGGCGCCGTGGGCGCTGAAGCTTTCTTT
TRBV15	.	.	TRBJ2-1	CATSRDRQFSHEPLNPNEQFF	TGTGCCACCAGCAGAGACAGACAGTTCTCTCATGAACCCTTGAACCCCAATGAGCAGTTCTTC
TRBV7-9	.	TRBD1	TRBJ2-2	CASSLHWDSARRRELFF	TGTGCCAGCAGCTTACACTGGGACAGCGCCCGTCGACGGGAGCTGTTTTTT
TRBV11-1	.	TRBD2	TRBJ2-7	CASSSLAGRYEQYF	TGTGCCAGCAGCTCGCTAGCGGGCAGGTACGAGCAGTACTTC
TRBV20-1	many	TRBD2	TRBJ2-1	CSATDRGGRTHNEQFF	TGCAGTGCTACGGACCGGGGCGGGAGGACCCACAATGAGCAGTTCTTC
TRBV7-2	few	.	TRBJ1-6	CASSQGPNSPLHF	TGTGCCAGCAGCCAAGGACCTAATTCACCCCTCCACTTT
TRBV20-1	few	.	TRBJ1-4	CSASPRGVVTNEKLFF	TGCAGTGCTAGCCCCAGGGGAGTAGTAACTAATGAAAAACTGTTTTTT
TRBV27	.	TRBD1	TRBJ2-1	CASIPIRGQGPYNEQFF	TGTGCCAGCATTCCTATCCGGGGACAGGGACCCTACAATGAGCAGTTCTTC
TRBV19	once	.	TRBJ2-1	CASRWRDVNEQFF	TGTGCCAGTAGGTGGAGGGACGTCAATGAGCAGTTCTTC
TRBV7-2	few	TRBD2	TRBJ2-5	CASRPSGTRNQETQYF	TGTGCCAGCAGACCCTCCGGGACTAGAAACCAAGAGACCCAGTACTTC
TRBV6-6	many	.	TRBJ2-2	CASSTGPSTGELFF	TGTGCCTCTTCGACCGGCCCGTCCACCGGGGAGCTGTTTTTT
TRBV29-1	few	TRBD2	TRBJ2-3	CSVAGLAGSTDTQYF	TGCAGCGTTGCCGGGCTAGCGGGTAGCACAGATACGCAGTATTTT
TRBV12-3/TRBV12-4	.	.	TRBJ2-7	CASSLSRYEQYF	TGTGCCAGCAGTTTGTCCCGCTACGAGCAGTACTTC
TRBV20-1	few	.	TRBJ2-7	CSATTPINVPYEQYF	TGCAGTGCTACAACTCCTATAAACGTCCCCTACGAGCAGTACTTC
TRBV7-8	.	.	TRBJ1-2	CASSSIAFDYGYTF	TGTGCCAGCAGCTCGATAGCTTTTGACTATGGCTACACCTTC
TRBV6-1	few	TRBD2	TRBJ2-7	CASSKREGSYEQYF	TGTGCCAGCAGTAAGCGGGAGGGTTCCTACGAGCAGTACTTC
TRBV7-2	.	.	TRBJ1-2	CASSLGPAMDGYTF	TGTGCCAGCAGCTTGGGACCGGCAATGGATGGCTACACCTTC
TRBV24-1	.	TRBD2	TRBJ2-1	CATADAGLAFNEQFF	TGTGCCACTGCGGACGCGGGACTAGCTTTTAATGAGCAGTTCTTC
TRBV20-1	.	.	TRBJ1-2	CSASGGEVSYTF	TGCAGTGCTAGCGGGGGGGAGGTGAGCTACACCTTC
TRBV2	.	.	TRBJ2-2	CATELGVTGELFF	TGTGCCACCGAACTGGGAGTCACCGGGGAGCTGTTTTTT
TRBV5-1	many	TRBD2	TRBJ2-1	CASSLVRGRNNEQFF	TGCGCCAGCAGCTTGGTACGCGGGAGAAACAATGAGCAGTTCTTC
TRBV7-8	many	.	TRBJ2-6	CASSLWGSANVLTF	TGTGCCAGCAGCTTATGGGGATCGGCCAACGTCCTGACTTTC
TRBV29-1	few	TRBD2	TRBJ2-1	CSVRSPNRGGDEQFF	TGCAGCGTCCGTAGCCCAAACCGTGGGGGGGATGAGCAGTTCTTC
TRBV27	many	TRBD1	TRBJ1-2	CASSRLGQGYGYTF	TGTGCCAGCAGCAGGCTGGGACAGGGGTATGGCTACACCTTC
TRBV6-2/TRBV6-3	.	TRBD1	TRBJ2-3	CASSTRQGATDTQYF	TGTGCCAGCAGTACCCGACAGGGGGCAACAGATACGCAGTATTTT
TRBV10-3	many	TRBD1	TRBJ1-1	CAIRRGQGAPEAFF	TGTGCCATCAGGAGGGGACAGGGGGCTCCTGAAGCTTTCTTT
TRBV29-1	.	.	TRBJ2-4	CSVRQGINIQYF	TGCAGCGTTCGTCAGGGGATAAACATTCAGTACTTC
TRBV10-3	.	TRBD1	TRBJ2-7	CAISDPTGYEQYF	TGTGCCATCAGTGACCCGACAGGGTACGAGCAGTACTTC
TRBV10-3	once	.	TRBJ2-1	CAISESLQGIRSEQFF	TGTGCCATCAGTGAGTCGTTGCAGGGGATTAGGAGTGAGCAGTTCTTC
TRBV19	.	TRBD1	TRBJ1-2	CASSPSTFRDSYGYTF	TGTGCCAGTAGTCCCTCAACGTTCCGGGACAGCTATGGCTACACCTTC
TRBV29-1	once	.	TRBJ1-2	CSVDLTRDMFGNGYTF	TGCAGCGTTGACCTCACCCGAGACATGTTCGGGAATGGCTACACCTTC
TRBV6-1	once	.	TRBJ1-1	CASSIKTEAFF	TGTGCCAGCAGTATCAAGACTGAAGCTTTCTTT
TRBV6-1	.	TRBD2	TRBJ2-1	CASSKTSGPLRFNEQFF	TGTGCCAGCAGTAAGACTAGCGGGCCCCTTCGTTTCAATGAGCAGTTCTTC